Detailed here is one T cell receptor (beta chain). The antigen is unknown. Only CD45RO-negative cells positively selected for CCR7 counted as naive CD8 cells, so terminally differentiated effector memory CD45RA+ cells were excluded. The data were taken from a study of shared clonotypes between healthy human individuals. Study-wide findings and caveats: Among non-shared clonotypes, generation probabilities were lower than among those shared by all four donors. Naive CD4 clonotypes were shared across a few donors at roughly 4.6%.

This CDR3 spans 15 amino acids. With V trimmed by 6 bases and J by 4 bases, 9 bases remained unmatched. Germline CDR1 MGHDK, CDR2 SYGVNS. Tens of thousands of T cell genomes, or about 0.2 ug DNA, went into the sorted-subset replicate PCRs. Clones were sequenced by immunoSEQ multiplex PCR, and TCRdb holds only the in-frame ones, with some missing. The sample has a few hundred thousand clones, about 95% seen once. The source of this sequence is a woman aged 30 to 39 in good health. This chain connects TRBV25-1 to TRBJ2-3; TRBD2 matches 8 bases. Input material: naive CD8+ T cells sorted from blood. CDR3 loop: CASRSTAGAADTQYF. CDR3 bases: TGTGCCAGCAGGAGTACAGCGGGAGCCGCAGATACGCAGTATTTT.